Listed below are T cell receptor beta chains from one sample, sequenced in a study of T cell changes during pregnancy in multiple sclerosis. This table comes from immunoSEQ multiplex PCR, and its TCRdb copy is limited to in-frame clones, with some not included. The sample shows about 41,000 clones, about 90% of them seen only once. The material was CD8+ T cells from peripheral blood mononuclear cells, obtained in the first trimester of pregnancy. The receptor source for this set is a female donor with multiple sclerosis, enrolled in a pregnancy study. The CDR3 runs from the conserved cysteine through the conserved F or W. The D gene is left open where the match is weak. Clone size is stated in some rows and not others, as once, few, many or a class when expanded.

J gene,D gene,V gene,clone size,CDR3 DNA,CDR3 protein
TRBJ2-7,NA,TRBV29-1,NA,TGCAGCGTTGATCAGGGGAACGAGCAGTACTTC,CSVDQGNEQYF
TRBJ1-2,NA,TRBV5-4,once,TGTGCCAGCAGTTATGGGGCCAGGGAAAGCAATGGCTACACCTTC,CASSYGARESNGYTF
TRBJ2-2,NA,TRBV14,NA,TGTGCCAGCAGCCAAGTGAGGACAGTGAACACCGGGGAGCTGTTTTTT,CASSQVRTVNTGELFF
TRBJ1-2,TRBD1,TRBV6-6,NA,TGTGCCAGCAGTTACACCGGGACAGGGAGTGGCTACACCTTC,CASSYTGTGSGYTF
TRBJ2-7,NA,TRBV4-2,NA,TGTGCCAGCAGCCAGATCCCCCAACCAGGGGTCTACTCCTACGAGCAGTACTTC,CASSQIPQPGVYSYEQYF
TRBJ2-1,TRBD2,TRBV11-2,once,TGTGCCAGCAGCTCCATTCACCTGGGACTAGCGGTCTATGAGCAGTTCTTC,CASSSIHLGLAVYEQFF
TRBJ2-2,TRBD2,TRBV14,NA,TGTGCCAGCAGCCAAGCTTCCTCACTAGCGGTTTACACCGGGGAGCTGTTTTTT,CASSQASSLAVYTGELFF
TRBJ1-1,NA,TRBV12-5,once,TGTGCTAGTGGAAGACAGGACATGAACACTGAAGCTTTCTTT,CASGRQDMNTEAFF
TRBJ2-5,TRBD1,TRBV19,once,TGTGCCAGTAGTATAGTTTACCGCAGGGGGGAGACCCAGTACTTC,CASSIVYRRGETQYF
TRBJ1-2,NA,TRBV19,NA,TGTGCCAGTAGTCTCAGCCTGGGCGGCTACACCTTC,CASSLSLGGYTF
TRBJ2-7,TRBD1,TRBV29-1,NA,TGCAGCGCAGCACCGACAGGGACCAACGAGCAGTACTTC,CSAAPTGTNEQYF
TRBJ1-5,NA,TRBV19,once,TGTGCCAGTATATGGGAGGGGGGGAGCAATCAGCCCCAGCATTTT,CASIWEGGSNQPQHF
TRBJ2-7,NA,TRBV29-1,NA,TGCAGCGTTCTGGAGGGACTCTCCTACGAGCAGTACTTC,CSVLEGLSYEQYF
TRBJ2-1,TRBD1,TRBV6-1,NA,TGTGCCAGCAGTGAATCCTGGACAGGGCCCAATGAGCAGTTCTTC,CASSESWTGPNEQFF
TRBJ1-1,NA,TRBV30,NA,TGTGCCTGGAGTGCGGAGGGAGGAGCTTTCTTT,CAWSAEGGAFF
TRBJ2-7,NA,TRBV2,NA,TGTGCCAGCAGTGCCTACGGGACGGGAGAATACGAGCAGTACTTC,CASSAYGTGEYEQYF
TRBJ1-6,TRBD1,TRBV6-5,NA,TGTGCCAGCAGTTACGGAACAGGGGGTGCACCCCTCCACTTT,CASSYGTGGAPLHF
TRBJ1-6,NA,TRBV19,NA,TGTGCCAGTAGTGCTGCGTTGAATTCACCCCTCCACTTT,CASSAALNSPLHF
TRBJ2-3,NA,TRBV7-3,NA,TGTGCCAGCAGCCTCGGAGGGGCAGGGGGAGATACGCAGTATTTT,CASSLGGAGGDTQYF
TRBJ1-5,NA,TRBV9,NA,TGTGCCAGCTCTCGGGGGGGCTTTGGCAATCAGCCCCAGCATTTT,CASSRGGFGNQPQHF
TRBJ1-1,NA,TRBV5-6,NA,TGTGCCAGCAGCCCCCCACCGTACACTATGAACACTGAAGCTTTCTTT,CASSPPPYTMNTEAFF
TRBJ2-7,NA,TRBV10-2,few,TGCGCCAGCAGTGTCGACAGTTCCTACGAGCAGTACTTC,CASSVDSSYEQYF
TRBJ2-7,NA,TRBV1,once,TGCACCAGCAGTCTAGCGGTCCAAGACTACGAGCAGTACTTC,CTSSLAVQDYEQYF
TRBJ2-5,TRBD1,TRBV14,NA,TGTGCCAGCAGCCCCTTTGACAGGGGACAAGAGACCCAGTACTTC,CASSPFDRGQETQYF
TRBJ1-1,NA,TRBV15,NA,TGTGCCACCAGCATCCCGGGGAGGGGAAACACTGAAGCTTTCTTT,CATSIPGRGNTEAFF
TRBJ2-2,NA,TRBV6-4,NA,TGTGCCAGCAGTGTCGGTCCCCATGTTCCCGGGGAGCTGTTTTTT,CASSVGPHVPGELFF
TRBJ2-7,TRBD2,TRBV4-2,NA,TGTGCCAGCAGCCAAGAGGGAGCGGGGGGCTCCTACGAGCAGTACTTC,CASSQEGAGGSYEQYF
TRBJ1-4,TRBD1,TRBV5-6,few,TGTGCCAGCAGCACCCCGACCGGGACAGAGGGTGAAAAACTGTTTTTT,CASSTPTGTEGEKLFF
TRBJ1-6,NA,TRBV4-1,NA,TGCGCCAGCAGCCAAGGCGCTCGGGGGGCGGATAATTCACCCCTCCACTTT,CASSQGARGADNSPLHF
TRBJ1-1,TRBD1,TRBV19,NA,TGTGCCAGTAGTGGCGGGACAGGGGGTGAGGGTGAAGCTTTCTTT,CASSGGTGGEGEAFF
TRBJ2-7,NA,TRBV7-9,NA,TGTGCCAGCAGCCGGACTGCTTACGGCTCCTACGAGCAGTACTTC,CASSRTAYGSYEQYF